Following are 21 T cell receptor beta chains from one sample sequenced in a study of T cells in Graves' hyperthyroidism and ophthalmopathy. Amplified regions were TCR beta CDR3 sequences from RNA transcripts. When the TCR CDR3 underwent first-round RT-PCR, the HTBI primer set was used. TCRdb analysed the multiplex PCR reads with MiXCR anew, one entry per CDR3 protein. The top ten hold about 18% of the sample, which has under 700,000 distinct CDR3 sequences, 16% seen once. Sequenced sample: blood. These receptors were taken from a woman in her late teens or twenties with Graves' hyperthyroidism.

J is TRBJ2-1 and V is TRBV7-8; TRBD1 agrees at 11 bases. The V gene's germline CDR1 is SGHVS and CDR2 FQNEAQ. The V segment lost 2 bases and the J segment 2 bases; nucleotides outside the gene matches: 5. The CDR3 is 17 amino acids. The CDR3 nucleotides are TGTGCCAGCAGCTTAAGGGGGGGACAGGGGGCCTACAATGAGCAGTTCTTC. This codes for CASSLRGGQGAYNEQFF.

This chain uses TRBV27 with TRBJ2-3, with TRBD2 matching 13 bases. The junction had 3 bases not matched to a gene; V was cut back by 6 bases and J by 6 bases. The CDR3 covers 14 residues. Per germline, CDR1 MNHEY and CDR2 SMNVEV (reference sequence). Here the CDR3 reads CASRGLAGWDTQYF. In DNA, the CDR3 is TGTGCCAGCAGGGGACTAGCGGGGTGGGATACGCAGTATTTT.

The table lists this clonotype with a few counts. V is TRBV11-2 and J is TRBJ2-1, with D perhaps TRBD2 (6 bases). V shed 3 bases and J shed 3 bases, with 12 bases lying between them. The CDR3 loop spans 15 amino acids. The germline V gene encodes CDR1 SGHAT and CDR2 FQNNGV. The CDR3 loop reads CASSFITSHYNEQFF. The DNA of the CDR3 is TGTGCCAGCAGCTTTATCACTAGCCACTACAATGAGCAGTTCTTC.

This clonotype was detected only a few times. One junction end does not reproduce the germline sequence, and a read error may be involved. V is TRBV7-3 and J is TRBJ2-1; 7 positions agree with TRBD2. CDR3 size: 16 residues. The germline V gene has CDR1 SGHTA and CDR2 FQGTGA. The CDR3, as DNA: TGTGCCAGCAGCTTATTAGGCGGGGGAACCTACAATGAGCAGTCCTTC. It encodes CASSLLGGGTYNEQSF.

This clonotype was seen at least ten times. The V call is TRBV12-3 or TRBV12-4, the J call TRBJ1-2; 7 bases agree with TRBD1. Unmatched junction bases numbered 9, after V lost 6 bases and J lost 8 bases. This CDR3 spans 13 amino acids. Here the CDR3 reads CASSSSDREGYTF. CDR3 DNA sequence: TGTGCCAGCAGCTCAAGTGACAGGGAGGGCTACACCTTC.

CDR3 in amino acids: CASSLIGNTEAFF. Here the CDR3 DNA reads TGTGCCAGCAGTTTAATAGGCAACACTGAAGCTTTCTTT. V is TRBV12-3 or TRBV12-4 and J is TRBJ1-1; D gene uncertain. Trimming took 2 bases from V and 2 from J, leaving 6 bases between them. This CDR3 comprises 13 residues.

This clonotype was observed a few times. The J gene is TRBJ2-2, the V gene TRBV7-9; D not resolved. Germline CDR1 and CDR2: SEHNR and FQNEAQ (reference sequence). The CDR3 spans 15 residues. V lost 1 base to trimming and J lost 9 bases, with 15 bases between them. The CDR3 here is CASSLELASPRELFF. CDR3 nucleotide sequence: TGTGCCAGCAGCTTAGAGTTGGCTTCCCCCCGGGAGCTGTTTTTT.

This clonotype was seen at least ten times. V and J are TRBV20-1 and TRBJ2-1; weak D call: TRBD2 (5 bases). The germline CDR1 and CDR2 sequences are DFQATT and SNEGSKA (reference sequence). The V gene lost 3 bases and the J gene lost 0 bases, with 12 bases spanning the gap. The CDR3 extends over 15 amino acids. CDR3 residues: CSASWTGPSYNEQFF. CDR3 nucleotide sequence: TGCAGTGCTAGCTGGACTGGCCCCTCCTACAATGAGCAGTTCTTC.

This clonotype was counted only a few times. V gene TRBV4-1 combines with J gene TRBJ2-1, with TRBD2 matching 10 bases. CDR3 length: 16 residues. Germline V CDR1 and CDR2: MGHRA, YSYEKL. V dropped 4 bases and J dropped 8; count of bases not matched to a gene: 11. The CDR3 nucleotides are TGCGCCAGCAGCCTCCTAGCGGGGGCGCTGGGGGATGAGCAGTTCTTC. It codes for CASSLLAGALGDEQFF.

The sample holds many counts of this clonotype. CDR3 residues: CASSLGLAGGLSYEQYF. The CDR3 DNA follows: TGCGCCAGCAGCTTAGGACTAGCGGGAGGGCTATCCTACGAGCAGTACTTC. V usage is TRBV5-1 and J usage is TRBJ2-7, with 15 bases matching TRBD2. The length of the CDR3 is 17 residues. J gave up 1 base and V 2 bases, and 4 bases lay outside the gene matches. The germline V gene encodes CDR1 SGHRS and CDR2 YFSETQ.

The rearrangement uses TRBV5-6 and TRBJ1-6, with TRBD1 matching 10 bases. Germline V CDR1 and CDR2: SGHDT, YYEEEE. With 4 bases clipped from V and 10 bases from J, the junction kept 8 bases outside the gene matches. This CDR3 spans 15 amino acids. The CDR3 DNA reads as TGTGCCAGCAGCGTGAGACAGGGGGCGGAATCACCCCTCCACTTT. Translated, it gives CASSVRQGAESPLHF.

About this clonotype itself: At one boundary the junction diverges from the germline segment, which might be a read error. The CDR3 region has the DNA TGCGTCAGCAGGCGGGCGGGACAGTCCCCCTACGAGCAGTACTTC. Protein sequence: CVSRRAGQSPYEQYF. The chain uses TRBV5-1 and TRBJ2-7, with D possibly being TRBD1 (7 bases). This CDR3 contains 15 residues. The germline V gene has CDR1 SGHRS and CDR2 YFSETQ.

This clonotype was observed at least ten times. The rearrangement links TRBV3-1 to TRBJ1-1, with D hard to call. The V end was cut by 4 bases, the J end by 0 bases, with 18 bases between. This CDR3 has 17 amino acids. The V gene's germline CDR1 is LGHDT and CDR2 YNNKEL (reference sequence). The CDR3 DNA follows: TGTGCCAGCAGCCGAAAGGTCGGGATCGGCATGAACACTGAAGCTTTCTTT. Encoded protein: CASSRKVGIGMNTEAFF.

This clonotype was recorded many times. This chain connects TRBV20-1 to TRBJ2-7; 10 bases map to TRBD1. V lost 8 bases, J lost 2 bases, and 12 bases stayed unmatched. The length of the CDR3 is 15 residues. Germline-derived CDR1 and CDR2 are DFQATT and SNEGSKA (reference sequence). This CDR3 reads CSTLWDRGPPYEQYF. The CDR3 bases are TGCAGTACTCTCTGGGACAGGGGACCACCCTACGAGCAGTACTTC.

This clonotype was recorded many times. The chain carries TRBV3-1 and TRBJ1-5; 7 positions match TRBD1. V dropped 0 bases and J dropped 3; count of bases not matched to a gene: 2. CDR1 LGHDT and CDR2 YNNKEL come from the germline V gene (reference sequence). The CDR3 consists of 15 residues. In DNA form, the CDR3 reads TGTGCCAGCAGCCAAGAAGGGGGCCCCAATCAGCCCCAGCATTTT. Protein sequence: CASSQEGGPNQPQHF.

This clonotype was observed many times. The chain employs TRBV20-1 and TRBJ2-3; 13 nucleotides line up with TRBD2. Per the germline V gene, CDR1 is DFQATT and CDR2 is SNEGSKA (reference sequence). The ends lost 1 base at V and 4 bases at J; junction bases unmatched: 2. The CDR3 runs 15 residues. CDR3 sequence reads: CSARVLAGGSDTQYF. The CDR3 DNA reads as TGCAGTGCTAGAGTACTAGCGGGAGGGTCAGATACGCAGTATTTT.

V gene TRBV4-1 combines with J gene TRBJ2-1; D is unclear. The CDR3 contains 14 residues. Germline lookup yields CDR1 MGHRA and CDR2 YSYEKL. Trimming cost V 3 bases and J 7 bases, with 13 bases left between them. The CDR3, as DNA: TGCGCCAGCAGCCAGATCGGTTTTGTTAATGAGCAGTTCTTC. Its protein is CASSQIGFVNEQFF.

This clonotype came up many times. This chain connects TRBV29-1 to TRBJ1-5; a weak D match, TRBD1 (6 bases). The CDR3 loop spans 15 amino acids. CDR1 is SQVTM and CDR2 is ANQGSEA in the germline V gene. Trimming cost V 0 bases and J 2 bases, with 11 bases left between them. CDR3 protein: CSVEDHPGGNQPQHF. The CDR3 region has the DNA TGCAGCGTTGAAGATCACCCAGGGGGCAATCAGCCCCAGCATTTT. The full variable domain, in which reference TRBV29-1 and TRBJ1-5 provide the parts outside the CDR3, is SAVISQKPSRDICQRGTSLTIQCQVDSQVTMMFWYRQQPGQSLTLIATANQGSEATYESGFVIDKFPISRPNLTFSTLTVSNMSPEDSSIYLCSVEDHPGGNQPQHFGDGTRLSIL.

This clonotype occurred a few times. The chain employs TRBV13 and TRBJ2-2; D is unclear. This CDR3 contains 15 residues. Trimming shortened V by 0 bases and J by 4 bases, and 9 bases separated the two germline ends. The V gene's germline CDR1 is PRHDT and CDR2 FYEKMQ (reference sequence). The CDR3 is CASSLGPPGTGELFF. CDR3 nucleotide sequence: TGTGCCAGCAGCTTAGGACCCCCAGGCACCGGGGAGCTGTTTTTT.

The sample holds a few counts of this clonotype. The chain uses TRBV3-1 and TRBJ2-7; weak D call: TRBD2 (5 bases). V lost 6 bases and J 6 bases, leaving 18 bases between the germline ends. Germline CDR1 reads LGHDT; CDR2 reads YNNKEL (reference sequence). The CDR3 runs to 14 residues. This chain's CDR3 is CASRGVGLASEQYF. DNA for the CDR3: TGTGCCAGCAGGGGAGTTGGCCTAGCATCCGAGCAGTACTTC.

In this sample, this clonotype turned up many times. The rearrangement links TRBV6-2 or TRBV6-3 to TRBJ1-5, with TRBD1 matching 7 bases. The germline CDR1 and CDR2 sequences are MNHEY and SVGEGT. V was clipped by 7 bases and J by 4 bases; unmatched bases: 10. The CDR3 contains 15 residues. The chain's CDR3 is CASKLTGAGNQPQHF. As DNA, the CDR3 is TGTGCCAGCAAACTAACAGGGGCGGGGAATCAGCCCCAGCATTTT.